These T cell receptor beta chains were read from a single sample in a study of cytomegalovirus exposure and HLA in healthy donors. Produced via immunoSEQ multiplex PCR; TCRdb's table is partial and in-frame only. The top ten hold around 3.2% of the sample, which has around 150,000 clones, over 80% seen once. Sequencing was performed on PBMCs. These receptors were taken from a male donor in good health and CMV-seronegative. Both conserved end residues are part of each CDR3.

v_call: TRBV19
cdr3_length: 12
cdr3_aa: CASMALNTEAFF

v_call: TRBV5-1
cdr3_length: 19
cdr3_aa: CASSPSTLSTSGGNNEQFF

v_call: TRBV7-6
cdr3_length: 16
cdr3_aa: CASSLTSGGHYNEQFF

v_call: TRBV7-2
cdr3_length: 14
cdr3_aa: CASKRQGNTGELFF

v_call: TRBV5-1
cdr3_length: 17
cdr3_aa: CASSSWFTGTGLETQYF

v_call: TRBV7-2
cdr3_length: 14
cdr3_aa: CASSWDRGIYEQYF

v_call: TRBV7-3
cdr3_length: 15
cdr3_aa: CASSSIAGAYNEQFF

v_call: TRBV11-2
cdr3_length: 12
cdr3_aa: CASSLGSAEAFF

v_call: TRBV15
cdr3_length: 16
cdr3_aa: CATSRDGTGSSYEQYF

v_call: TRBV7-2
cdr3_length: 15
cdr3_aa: CASSWTSGGGDEQFF

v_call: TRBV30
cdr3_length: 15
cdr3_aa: CAWSVGLTEYSEQFF

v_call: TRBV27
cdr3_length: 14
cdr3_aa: CASSFGGTPGEQYF

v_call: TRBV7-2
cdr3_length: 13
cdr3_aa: CASSLYTYNEQFF

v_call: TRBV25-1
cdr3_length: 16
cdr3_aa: CASSDGQGIYQETQYF

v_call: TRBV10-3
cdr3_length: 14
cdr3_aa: CAISEYEGRTEAFF

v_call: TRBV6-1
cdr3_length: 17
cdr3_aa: CASSEVVGEATNEKLFF

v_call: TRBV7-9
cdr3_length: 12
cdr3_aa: CASSLTAYGYTF

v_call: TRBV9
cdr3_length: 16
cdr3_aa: CASSVPTGGPKDTQYF

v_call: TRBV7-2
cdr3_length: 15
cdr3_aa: CASSLSGVAGYEQYF

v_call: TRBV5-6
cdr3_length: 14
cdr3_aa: CASSLLWGETEAFF

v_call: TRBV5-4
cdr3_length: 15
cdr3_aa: CASSRTGEAKNIQYF

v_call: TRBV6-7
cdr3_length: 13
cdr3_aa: CASHLDRVHEQYF

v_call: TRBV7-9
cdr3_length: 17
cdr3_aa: CASRPLAGATNGNEQFF

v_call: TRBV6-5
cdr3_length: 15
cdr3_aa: CASRQTGKSNYGYTF

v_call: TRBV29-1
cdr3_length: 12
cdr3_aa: CSVASTFDTQYF

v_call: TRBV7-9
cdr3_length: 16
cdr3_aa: CASSLDRTDANYGYTF

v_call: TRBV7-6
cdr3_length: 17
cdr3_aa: CASRPFTGLGVYNEQFF

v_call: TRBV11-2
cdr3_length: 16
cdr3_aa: CASSPVGTGVLDEQYF

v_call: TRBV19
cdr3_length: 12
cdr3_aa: CASSMEGDTQYF

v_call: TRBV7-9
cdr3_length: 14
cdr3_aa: CASSKTETNYGYTF

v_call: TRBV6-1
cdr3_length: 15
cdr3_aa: CASSARQGTSYGYTF

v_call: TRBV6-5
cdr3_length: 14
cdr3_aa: CASSRRTVLGELFF

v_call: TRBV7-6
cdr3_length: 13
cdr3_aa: CAISAGGRDTQYF

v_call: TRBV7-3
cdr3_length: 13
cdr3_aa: CASSFYLNTEAFF

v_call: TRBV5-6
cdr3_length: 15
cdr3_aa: CASSLSWGVRETQYF

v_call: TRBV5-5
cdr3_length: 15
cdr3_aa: CASSTDREEVETQYF

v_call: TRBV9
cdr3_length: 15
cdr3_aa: CASSARTSGDETQYF

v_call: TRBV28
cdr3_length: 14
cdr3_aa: CASNQQGRNQPQHF

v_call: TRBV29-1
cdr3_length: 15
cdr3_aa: CSVEELTDRDYGYTF

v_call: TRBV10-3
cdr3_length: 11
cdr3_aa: CAISERGELFF

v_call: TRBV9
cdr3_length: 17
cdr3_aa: CASSVDRTGNSNYGYTF

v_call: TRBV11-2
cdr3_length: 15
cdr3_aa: CASSLLRQDDNEQFF

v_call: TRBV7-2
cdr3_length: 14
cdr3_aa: CASRQEGSYNEQFF

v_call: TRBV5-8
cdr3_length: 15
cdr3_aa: CASSRGLRGTDTQYF

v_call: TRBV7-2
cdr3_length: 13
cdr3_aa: CASSLDQGGEAFF

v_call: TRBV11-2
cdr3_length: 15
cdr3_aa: CASSLGLVNTGELFF

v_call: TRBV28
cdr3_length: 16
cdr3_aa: CASSFAGLAGNNEQFF

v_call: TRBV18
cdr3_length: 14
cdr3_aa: CASSPNSGQETQYF

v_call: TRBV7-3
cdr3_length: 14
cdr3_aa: CASSYGEGGNEQFF

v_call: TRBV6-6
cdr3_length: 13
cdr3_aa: CASIPGGDGEQYF

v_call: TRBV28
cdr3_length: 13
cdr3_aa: CASRGRGAGGYTF

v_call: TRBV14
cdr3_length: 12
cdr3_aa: CASSQVRGGYTF

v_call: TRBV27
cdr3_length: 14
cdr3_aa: CASSFGHSSYEQYF

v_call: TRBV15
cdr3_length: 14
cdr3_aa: CATSRRDVGQPQHF